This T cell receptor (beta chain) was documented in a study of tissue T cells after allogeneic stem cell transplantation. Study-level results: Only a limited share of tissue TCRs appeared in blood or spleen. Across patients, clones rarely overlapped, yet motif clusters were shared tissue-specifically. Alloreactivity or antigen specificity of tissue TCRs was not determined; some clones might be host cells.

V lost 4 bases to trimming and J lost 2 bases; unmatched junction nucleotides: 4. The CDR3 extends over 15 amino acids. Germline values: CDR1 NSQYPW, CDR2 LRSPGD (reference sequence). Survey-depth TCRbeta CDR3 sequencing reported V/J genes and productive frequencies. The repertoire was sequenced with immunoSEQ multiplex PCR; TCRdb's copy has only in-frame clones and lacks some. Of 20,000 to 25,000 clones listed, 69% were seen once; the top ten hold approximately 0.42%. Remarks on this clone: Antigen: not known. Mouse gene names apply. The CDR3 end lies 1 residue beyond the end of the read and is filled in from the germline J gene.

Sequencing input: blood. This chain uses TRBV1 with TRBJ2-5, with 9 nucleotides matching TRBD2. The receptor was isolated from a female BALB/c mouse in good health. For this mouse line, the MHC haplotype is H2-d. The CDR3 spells CTCSDMGGPQDTQYF. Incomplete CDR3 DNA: TGCACCTGCAGTGATATGGGGGGGCCCCAAGACACCCAGTAC.